A single sample is the source of the 29 T cell receptor beta chains below, sequenced in a study of blood T cell repertoires in COVID-19. Method: immunoSEQ multiplex PCR; TCRdb's copy keeps in-frame clones and lacks some. The sample records 150,000 to 200,000 clones, approximately 74% being singletons. Source material: peripheral blood. The receptors come from a woman at least 80 years old with acute or convalescent COVID-19.

The J gene is TRBJ2-6, the V gene TRBV18; D gene ambiguous. Germline V gives CDR1 KGHSH, CDR2 LQKENI. This CDR3 contains 15 residues. V lost 3 bases and J 4 bases, leaving 10 bases between the germline ends. For the CDR3, the DNA is TGTGCCAGCTCACCCCCGAGTCTAGGGGCCAACGTCCTGACTTTC. Encoded protein: CASSPPSLGANVLTF.

This chain connects TRBV6-2 or TRBV6-3 to TRBJ1-1; D is ambiguous. The CDR3 has 15 residues. Looked up from germline, CDR1 is MNHEY and CDR2 is SVGEGT. V lost 3 bases, J lost 0 bases, and 11 bases lay in between. CDR3 nucleotides: TGTGCCAGCAGTTATCCCGATGGCCTGAACACTGAAGCTTTCTTT. It codes for CASSYPDGLNTEAFF.

This rearrangement joins TRBV11-2 to TRBJ2-7; a possible D gene is TRBD2 (6 bases). Germline V gives CDR1 SGHAT, CDR2 FQNNGV. There are 14 residues in the CDR3. V lost 3 bases, J lost 7 bases, and 16 bases lay in between. CDR3 DNA: TGTGCCAGCAGCTTGGGAGTACTGGCGGGGGAGCAGTACTTC. This gives the protein CASSLGVLAGEQYF.

Here the CDR3 DNA reads TGTGCCAGTAGTATAGGAAGGGACAGAAAGGACAATGAGCAGTTCTTC. This encodes CASSIGRDRKDNEQFF. The chain combines TRBV19 with TRBJ2-1; 7 bases are shared with TRBD1. V lost 1 base and J lost 5; bases outside the gene matches: 8. This CDR3 spans 16 amino acids. Per the germline V gene, CDR1 is LNHDA and CDR2 is SQIVND (reference sequence).

The genes are TRBV3-1 (or the pseudogene TRBV3-2) and TRBJ1-1; no clear D. V was clipped by 2 bases and J by 4 bases, with 11 bases between them. The length of the CDR3 is 14 residues. CDR1 and CDR2 (germline): LGHDT, YNNKEL (reference sequence). The CDR3 loop is CASSQRTAGTEAFF. The CDR3 nucleotides read TGTGCCAGCAGCCAAAGAACGGCGGGCACTGAAGCTTTCTTT.

The J gene is TRBJ2-3, the V gene TRBV13; TRBD1 aligns across 8 bases. The CDR3 has 16 residues. After removal of 1 base from V and 2 bases from J, the junction contained 5 bases not matched to a gene. Per germline, CDR1 PRHDT and CDR2 FYEKMQ (reference sequence). The CDR3 sequence is CASSLVRQGYTDTQYF. CDR3 in DNA: TGTGCCAGCAGCTTAGTGAGACAGGGGTACACAGATACGCAGTATTTT.

DNA of the CDR3: TGTGCCAGCTCACCAGAAGGGGCGGCAGATACGCAGTATTTT. It is translated as CASSPEGAADTQYF. The rearrangement links TRBV18 to TRBJ2-3, with a tentative D call TRBD1 (5 bases). CDR3 length: 14 residues. Germline values: CDR1 KGHSH, CDR2 LQKENI. V lost 2 bases and J 4 bases, leaving 10 bases between the germline ends.

In its sample, this clone was seen a few times. The V gene is TRBV6-5, the J gene TRBJ2-7; perhaps TRBD1 as D (6 bases). CDR3 length equals 15 residues. In germline, CDR1 is MNHEY, CDR2 SVGAGI. V lost 7 bases and J lost 2, with 18 bases in between. CDR3 DNA: TGTGCCAGCATACCCCACAGGGATATTACCTACGAGCAGTACTTC. This encodes CASIPHRDITYEQYF.

Only one count was recorded for this clone. The chain uses TRBV30 and TRBJ2-1; 7 bases are shared with TRBD2. The junction had 14 bases not matched to a gene; V was cut back by 0 bases and J by 6 bases. Germline CDR1 GTSNPN, CDR2 SVGIG (reference sequence). The CDR3 loop spans 17 amino acids. CDR3 loop: CAWSVTWDYQTVNEQFF. The CDR3 bases are TGTGCCTGGAGTGTAACTTGGGACTATCAAACCGTCAATGAGCAGTTCTTC.

This chain connects TRBV27 to TRBJ2-1; 7 positions match TRBD2. The V gene's germline CDR1 is MNHEY and CDR2 SMNVEV (reference sequence). The V and J ends lost 3 bases and 6 bases, in that order; junction bases with no gene match: 2. This CDR3 contains 13 residues. For the CDR3, the DNA is TGTGCCAGCAGTTTCAGGGAGGGCAATGAGCAGTTCTTC. Its protein product is CASSFREGNEQFF.

V and J are TRBV13 and TRBJ2-3; possible D gene TRBD2, 6 bases. Germline CDR1 reads PRHDT; CDR2 reads FYEKMQ (reference sequence). V was pared by 4 bases and J by 2 bases, with 13 bases between. The CDR3 totals 15 residues. The CDR3 spells CASSSRERATDTQYF. In DNA form, the CDR3 reads TGTGCCAGCAGCTCTCGGGAGCGTGCCACAGATACGCAGTATTTT. The full variable domain, in which reference TRBV13 and TRBJ2-3 provide the parts outside the CDR3, is AAGVIQSPRHLIKEKRETATLKCYPIPRHDTVYWYQQGPGQDPQFLISFYEKMQSDKGSIPDRFSAQQFSDYHSELNMSSLELGDSALYFCASSSRERATDTQYFGPGTRLTVL.

This chain uses TRBV28 with TRBJ2-1, with 10 bases matching TRBD2. This CDR3 comprises 15 residues. V was clipped by 8 bases and J by 7 bases; unmatched bases: 11. Germline V gene sequence: CDR1 MDHEN, CDR2 SYDVKM. CDR3 bases: TGTGCCAGCGGCGTAGCGGGAGGCCTCGGTAATGAGCAGTTCTTC. This translates into CASGVAGGLGNEQFF.

This sequence joins TRBV28 and TRBJ2-7; the D gene is possibly TRBD2 (6 bases). Trimming took 3 bases from V and 5 from J, leaving 11 bases between them. The V gene's germline CDR1 is MDHEN and CDR2 SYDVKM. The CDR3 covers 13 residues. CDR3 sequence: CASSLGLDNEQYF. As DNA, the CDR3 is TGTGCCAGCAGTTTGGGACTTGACAACGAGCAGTACTTC.

This rearrangement joins TRBV6-5 to TRBJ1-1; D is unresolved. This CDR3 is 13 amino acids long. Between the trimmed V and J ends, which lost 6 bases and 10 bases, there was a span of 18 bases. From germline, CDR1 is MNHEY and CDR2 SVGAGI. As DNA, the CDR3 is TGTGCCAGCAGGGACTTCGGGAGGGTGGTAGCTTTCTTT. It codes for CASRDFGRVVAFF.

This rearrangement joins TRBV27 to TRBJ1-3; D not certain. V lost 11 bases and J lost 4, with 6 bases in between. The CDR3 totals 10 residues. Germline-derived CDR1 and CDR2 are MNHEY and SMNVEV (reference sequence). The CDR3 spells CAWRGNTIYF. CDR3 coding DNA: TGTGCCTGGAGGGGAAACACCATATATTTT.

The genes are TRBV7-9 and TRBJ2-3; 7 bases fit TRBD2. J gave up 5 bases and V 1 base, and 3 bases lay outside the gene matches. The CDR3 is 14 amino acids. CDR1 SEHNR and CDR2 FQNEAQ come from the germline V gene (reference sequence). The CDR3 DNA is TGTGCCAGCAGCTTAGTCCTAGCGGTAGATACGCAGTATTTT. This translates into CASSLVLAVDTQYF.

This sequence joins TRBV18 and TRBJ2-7, with TRBD2 identical over 7 bases. CDR3 size: 14 residues. The V gene's germline CDR1 is KGHSH and CDR2 LQKENI. Trimming removed 0 bases from V and 6 bases from J; junction bases left unmatched: 5. The CDR3 protein is CASSPPGGEGEQYF. CDR3 nucleotides: TGTGCCAGCTCACCACCAGGCGGGGAGGGCGAGCAGTACTTC. Using reference TRBV18 and TRBJ2-7 for the parts outside the CDR3, the full variable domain is NAGVMQNPRHLVRRRGQEARLRCSPMKGHSHVYWYRQLPEEGLKFMVYLQKENIIDESGMPKERFSAEFPKEGPSILRIQQVVRGDSAAYFCASSPPGGEGEQYFGPGTRLTVT.

V and J are TRBV3-1 (or the pseudogene TRBV3-2) and TRBJ1-1, with D possibly being TRBD1 (6 bases). Germline loops: CDR1 LGHDT, CDR2 YNNKEL (reference sequence). CDR3 size: 12 residues. Trimming shortened V by 2 bases and J by 8 bases, and 9 bases separated the two germline ends. In DNA form, the CDR3 reads TGTGCCAGCAGCCAAATACAGGGAGAAGCTTTCTTT. It encodes CASSQIQGEAFF.

This clone was recorded a few times. The rearrangement links TRBV7-2 to TRBJ1-1; no clear D. V was shortened by 1 base and J by 0 bases, with 6 bases between the two germline ends. This CDR3 has 14 residues. Germline CDR1 is SGHTA and CDR2 is FQGNSA. The CDR3 sequence is CASSLVTLNTEAFF. CDR3 nucleotide sequence: TGTGCCAGCAGCTTAGTTACACTGAACACTGAAGCTTTCTTT.

The chain uses TRBV6-5 and TRBJ1-6; TRBD1 aligns across 9 bases. The CDR3 covers 15 residues. The J segment lost 10 bases and the V segment lost 7 bases, leaving 11 bases of the junction unmatched. Germline values: CDR1 MNHEY, CDR2 SVGAGI. CDR3 region: CASNSGTGISSPLHF. CDR3 DNA sequence: TGTGCCAGCAATTCGGGGACAGGGATTAGCTCACCCCTCCACTTT.

This clone has more than one count but fewer than ten. The chain is built from TRBV3-1 (or the pseudogene TRBV3-2) and TRBJ2-7; D might be TRBD2 (5 bases). The CDR3 spans 12 residues. Per germline, CDR1 LGHDT and CDR2 YNNKEL (reference sequence). The V end lost 5 bases, the J end lost 7 bases, and 12 bases lay between the germline ends. The CDR3 DNA is TGTGCCAGCAGCACCACTAGTTATGAGCAGTACTTC. Translation: CASSTTSYEQYF.

This clone has just one count. The genes are TRBV27 and TRBJ2-7; TRBD2 aligns across 13 bases. CDR1 MNHEY and CDR2 SMNVEV come from the germline V gene (reference sequence). The CDR3 is 18 amino acids. Germline trimming cut 4 bases from V and 4 bases from J; bases unmatched to any gene: 13. CDR3 sequence reads: CASSYKARLAGGVYEQYF. CDR3 coding DNA: TGTGCCAGCAGTTATAAAGCGAGACTAGCGGGAGGAGTGTACGAGCAGTACTTC.

J is TRBJ2-1 and V is TRBV7-9; 10 nucleotides agree with TRBD1. CDR1 is SEHNR and CDR2 is FQNEAQ in the germline V gene (reference sequence). The CDR3 runs to 15 residues. V lost 3 bases and J lost 5; bases outside the gene matches: 4. CDR3 loop: CASSLRQGAHNEQFF. The CDR3 region has the DNA TGTGCCAGCAGCTTGAGACAGGGGGCCCACAATGAGCAGTTCTTC.

The table lists this clone with a count of one. This sequence joins TRBV7-2 and TRBJ2-7, with 12 bases fitting TRBD2. The V gene end was trimmed by 6 bases and the J gene end by 7 bases; junction bases not matched to a gene: 10. CDR3 length: 15 amino acids. From germline, CDR1 is SGHTA and CDR2 FQGNSA. The CDR3 DNA sequence: TGTGCCAGCAGTCAGCTAGCGGGAGGGCCGTGGGAGCAGTACTTC. This sequence encodes CASSQLAGGPWEQYF.

The rearrangement joins TRBV5-6 to TRBJ2-7; 8 bases agree with TRBD1. The junction had 6 bases not matched to a gene; V was cut back by 0 bases and J by 7 bases. Germline CDR1 SGHDT, CDR2 YYEEEE. CDR3 length: 14 amino acids. DNA for the CDR3: TGTGCCAGCAGCTTGGGGCAGGGGGCCTGGGAGCAGTACTTC. Translation: CASSLGQGAWEQYF.

This clone was detected only once. The chain couples TRBV28 to TRBJ1-2; 11 positions agree with TRBD1. V was clipped by 4 bases and J by 5 bases; unmatched bases: 6. This CDR3 spans 15 amino acids. Germline V gene data show CDR1 as MDHEN and CDR2 as SYDVKM. CDR3 residues: CASSSGDRGVYGYTF. The CDR3 DNA reads as TGTGCCAGCAGTTCAGGGGACAGGGGGGTTTATGGCTACACCTTC.

V is TRBV7-2 and J is TRBJ2-1, with 15 bases fitting TRBD2. The CDR3 is made up of 16 amino acids. J was trimmed by 8 bases and V by 3 bases; bases with no gene match: 5. Germline lookup yields CDR1 SGHTA and CDR2 FQGNSA. The CDR3 sequence is CASSFGTSGRRDEQFF. Here the CDR3 DNA reads TGTGCCAGCAGCTTCGGGACTAGCGGGAGGAGGGATGAGCAGTTCTTC.

V gene TRBV7-9 combines with J gene TRBJ2-5, with D perhaps TRBD1 (6 bases). V was cut by 6 bases and J by 4 bases, with 18 bases left in between. Germline V gene data show CDR1 as SEHNR and CDR2 as FQNEAQ (reference sequence). The CDR3 extends over 15 amino acids. The CDR3 spells CASRLGHREVETQYF. The CDR3 coding sequence is TGTGCCAGCAGATTGGGACACCGTGAAGTAGAGACCCAGTACTTC.

The rearrangement joins TRBV5-1 to TRBJ2-1; 12 nucleotides line up with TRBD2. CDR3 length equals 19 residues. V shed 1 base and J 6 bases; nucleotides not matched to a gene: 14. The V gene's germline CDR1 is SGHRS and CDR2 YFSETQ. Here the CDR3 DNA reads TGCGCCAGCAGCTTGATGCTAGCGGGAGGGCCGATTGGTAGCAATGAGCAGTTCTTC. This codes for CASSLMLAGGPIGSNEQFF. Looking up the rest from reference TRBV5-1 and TRBJ2-1 gives the full variable domain: KAGVTQTPRYLIKTRGQQVTLSCSPISGHRSVSWYQQTPGQGLQFLFEYFSETQRNKGNFPGRFSGRQFSNSRSEMNVSTLELGDSALYLCASSLMLAGGPIGSNEQFFGPGTRLTVL.